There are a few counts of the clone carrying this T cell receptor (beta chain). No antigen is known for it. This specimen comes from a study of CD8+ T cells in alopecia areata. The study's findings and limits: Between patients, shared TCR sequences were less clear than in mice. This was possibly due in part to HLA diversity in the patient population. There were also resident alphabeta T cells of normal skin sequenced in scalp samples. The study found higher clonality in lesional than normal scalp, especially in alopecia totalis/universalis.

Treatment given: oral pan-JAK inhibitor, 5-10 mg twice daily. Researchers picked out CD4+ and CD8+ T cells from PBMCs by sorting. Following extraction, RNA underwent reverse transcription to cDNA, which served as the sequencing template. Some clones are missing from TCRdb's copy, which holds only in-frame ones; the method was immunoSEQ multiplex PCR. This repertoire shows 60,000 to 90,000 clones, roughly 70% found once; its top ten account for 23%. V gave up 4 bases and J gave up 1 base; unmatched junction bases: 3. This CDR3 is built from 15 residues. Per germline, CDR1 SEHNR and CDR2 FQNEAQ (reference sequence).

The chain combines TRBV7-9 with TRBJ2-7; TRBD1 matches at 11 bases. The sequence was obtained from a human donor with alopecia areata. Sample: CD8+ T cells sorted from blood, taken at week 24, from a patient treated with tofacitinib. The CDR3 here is CASSYRDRGSYEQYF. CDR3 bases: TGTGCCAGCAGCTACCGGGACAGGGGGTCCTACGAGCAGTACTTC.